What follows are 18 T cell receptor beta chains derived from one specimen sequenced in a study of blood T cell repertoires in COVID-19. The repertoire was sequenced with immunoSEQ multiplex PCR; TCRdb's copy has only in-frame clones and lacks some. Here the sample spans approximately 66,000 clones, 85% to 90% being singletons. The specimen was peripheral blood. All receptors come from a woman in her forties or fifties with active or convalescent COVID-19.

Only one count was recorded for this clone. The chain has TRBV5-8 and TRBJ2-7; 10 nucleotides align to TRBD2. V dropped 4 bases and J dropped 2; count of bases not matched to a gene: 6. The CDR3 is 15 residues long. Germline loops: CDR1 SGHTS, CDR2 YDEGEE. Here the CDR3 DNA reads TGTGCCAGCAGCAGAGGACTAGCGGCTACCTACGAGCAGTACTTC. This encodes CASSRGLAATYEQYF.

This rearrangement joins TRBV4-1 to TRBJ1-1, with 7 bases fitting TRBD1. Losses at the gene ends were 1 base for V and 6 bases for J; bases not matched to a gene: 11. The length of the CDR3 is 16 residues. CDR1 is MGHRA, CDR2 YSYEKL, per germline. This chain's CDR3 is CASSQGRGQVKAEAFF. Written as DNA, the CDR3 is TGCGCCAGCAGCCAAGGAAGAGGACAGGTTAAAGCTGAAGCTTTCTTT.

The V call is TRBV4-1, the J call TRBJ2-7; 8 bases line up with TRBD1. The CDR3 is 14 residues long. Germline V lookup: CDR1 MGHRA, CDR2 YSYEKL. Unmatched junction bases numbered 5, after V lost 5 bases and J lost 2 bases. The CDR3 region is CASSNDRGTYEQYF. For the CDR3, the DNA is TGCGCCAGCAGCAATGACAGGGGAACCTACGAGCAGTACTTC.

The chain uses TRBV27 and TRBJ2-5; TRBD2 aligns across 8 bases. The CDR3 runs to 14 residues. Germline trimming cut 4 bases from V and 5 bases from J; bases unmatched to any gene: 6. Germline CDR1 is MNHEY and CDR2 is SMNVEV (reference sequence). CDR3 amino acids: CASSSGLGRETQYF. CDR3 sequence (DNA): TGTGCCAGCAGTTCGGGACTAGGTCGGGAGACCCAGTACTTC.

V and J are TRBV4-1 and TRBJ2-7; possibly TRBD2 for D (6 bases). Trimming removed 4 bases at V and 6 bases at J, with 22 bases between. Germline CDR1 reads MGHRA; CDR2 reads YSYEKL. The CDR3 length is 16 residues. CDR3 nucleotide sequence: TGCGCCAGCAGCCTACGGACTACCCAAGGGCCCCTCGAGCAGTACTTC. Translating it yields CASSLRTTQGPLEQYF.

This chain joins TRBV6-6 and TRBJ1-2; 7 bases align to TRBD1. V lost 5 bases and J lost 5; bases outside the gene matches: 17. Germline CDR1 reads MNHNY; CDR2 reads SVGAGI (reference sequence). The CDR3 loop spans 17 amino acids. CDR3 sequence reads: CASSPRQGPRFPYGYTF. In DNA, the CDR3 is TGTGCCAGCAGTCCCCGACAGGGCCCCCGGTTCCCGTATGGCTACACCTTC.

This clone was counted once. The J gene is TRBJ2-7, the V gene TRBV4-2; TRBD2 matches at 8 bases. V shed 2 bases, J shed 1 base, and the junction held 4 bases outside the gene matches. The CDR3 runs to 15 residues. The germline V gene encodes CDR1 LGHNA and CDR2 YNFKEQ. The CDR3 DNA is TGTGCCAGCAGCCAACTTAGCGGGATTTCCTACGAGCAGTACTTC. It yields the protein CASSQLSGISYEQYF.

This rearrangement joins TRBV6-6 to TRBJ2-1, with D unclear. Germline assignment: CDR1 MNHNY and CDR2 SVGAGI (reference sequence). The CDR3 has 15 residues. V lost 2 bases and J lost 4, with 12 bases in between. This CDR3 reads CASSYVGFSYNEQFF. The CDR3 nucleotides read TGTGCCAGCAGTTACGTGGGCTTTTCTTACAATGAGCAGTTCTTC.

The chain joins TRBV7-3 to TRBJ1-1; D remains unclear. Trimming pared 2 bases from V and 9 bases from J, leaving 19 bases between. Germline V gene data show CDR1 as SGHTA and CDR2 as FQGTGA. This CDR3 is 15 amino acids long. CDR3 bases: TGTGCCAGCAGCTTAGGCTACTTAAAAACAGAGCAAGCTTTCTTT. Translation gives CASSLGYLKTEQAFF.

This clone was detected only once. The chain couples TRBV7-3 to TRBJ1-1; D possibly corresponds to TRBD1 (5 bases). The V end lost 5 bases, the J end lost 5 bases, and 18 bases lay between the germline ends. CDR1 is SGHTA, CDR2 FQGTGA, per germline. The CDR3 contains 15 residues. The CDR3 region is CASSPGGVRGTEAFF. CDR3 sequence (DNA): TGTGCCAGCAGCCCCGGGGGGGTCCGGGGAACTGAAGCTTTCTTT.

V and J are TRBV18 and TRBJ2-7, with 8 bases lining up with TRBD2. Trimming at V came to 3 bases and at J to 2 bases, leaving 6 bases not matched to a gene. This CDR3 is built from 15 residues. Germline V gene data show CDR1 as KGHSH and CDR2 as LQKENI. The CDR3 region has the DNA TGTGCCAGCTCACCCTTTAGCGGGATAACCTACGAGCAGTACTTC. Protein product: CASSPFSGITYEQYF.

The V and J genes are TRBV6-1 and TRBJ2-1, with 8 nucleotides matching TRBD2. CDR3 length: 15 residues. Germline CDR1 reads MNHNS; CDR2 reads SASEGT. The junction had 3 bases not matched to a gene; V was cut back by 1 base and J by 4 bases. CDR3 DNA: TGTGCCAGCAGTGAAGGTACTAGCGGATACAATGAGCAGTTCTTC. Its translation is CASSEGTSGYNEQFF.

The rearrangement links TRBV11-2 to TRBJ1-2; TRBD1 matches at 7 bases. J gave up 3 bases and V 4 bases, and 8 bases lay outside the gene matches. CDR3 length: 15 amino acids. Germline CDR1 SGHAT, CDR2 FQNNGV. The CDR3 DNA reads TGTGCCAGCAGCTCCGCGGACAGGATATACTATGGCTACACCTTC. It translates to CASSSADRIYYGYTF.

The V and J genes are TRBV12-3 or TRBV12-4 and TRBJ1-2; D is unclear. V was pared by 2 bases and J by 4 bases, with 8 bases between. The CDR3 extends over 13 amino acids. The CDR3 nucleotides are TGTGCCAGCAGTTTACCGCGGGCCTATGGCTACACCTTC. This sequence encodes CASSLPRAYGYTF.

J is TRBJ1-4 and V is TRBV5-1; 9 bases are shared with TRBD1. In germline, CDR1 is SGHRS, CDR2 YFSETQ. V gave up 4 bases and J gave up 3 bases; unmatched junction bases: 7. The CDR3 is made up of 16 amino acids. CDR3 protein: CASSPPGQGSNEKLFF. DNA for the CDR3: TGCGCCAGCAGCCCCCCGGGACAGGGTTCTAATGAAAAACTGTTTTTT.

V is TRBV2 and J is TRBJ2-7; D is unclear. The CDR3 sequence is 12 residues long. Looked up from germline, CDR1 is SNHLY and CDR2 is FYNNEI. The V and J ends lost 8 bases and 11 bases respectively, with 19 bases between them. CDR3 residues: CASLSRDSAEYF. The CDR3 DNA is TGTGCCAGCCTCAGCCGAGACTCCGCGGAGTACTTC.

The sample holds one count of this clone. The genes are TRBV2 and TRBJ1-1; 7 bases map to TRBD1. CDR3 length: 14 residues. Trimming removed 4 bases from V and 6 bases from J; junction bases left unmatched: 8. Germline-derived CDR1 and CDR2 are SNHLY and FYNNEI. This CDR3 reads CASSGQGVRAEAFF. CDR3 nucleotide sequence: TGTGCCAGCAGTGGACAGGGAGTGAGGGCTGAAGCTTTCTTT.

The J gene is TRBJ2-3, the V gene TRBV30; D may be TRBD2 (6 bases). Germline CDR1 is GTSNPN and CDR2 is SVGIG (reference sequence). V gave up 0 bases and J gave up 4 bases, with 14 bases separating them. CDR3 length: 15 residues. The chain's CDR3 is CAWSVAAGLADTQYF. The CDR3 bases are TGTGCCTGGAGTGTCGCGGCGGGATTGGCAGATACGCAGTATTTT.